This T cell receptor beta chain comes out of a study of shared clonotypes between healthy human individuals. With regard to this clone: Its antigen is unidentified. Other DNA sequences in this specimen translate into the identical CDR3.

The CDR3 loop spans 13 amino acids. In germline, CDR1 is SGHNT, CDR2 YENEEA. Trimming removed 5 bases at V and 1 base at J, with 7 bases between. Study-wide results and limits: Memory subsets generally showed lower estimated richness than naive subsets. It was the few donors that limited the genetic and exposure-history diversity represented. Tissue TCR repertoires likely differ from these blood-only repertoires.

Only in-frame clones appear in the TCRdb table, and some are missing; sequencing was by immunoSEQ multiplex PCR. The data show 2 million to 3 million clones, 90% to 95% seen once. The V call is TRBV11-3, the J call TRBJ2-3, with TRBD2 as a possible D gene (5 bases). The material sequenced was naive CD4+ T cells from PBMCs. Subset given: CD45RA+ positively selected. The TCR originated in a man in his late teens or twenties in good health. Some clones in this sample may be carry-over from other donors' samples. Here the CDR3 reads CASSPGGTDTQYF. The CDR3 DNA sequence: TGTGCCAGCAGCCCCGGGGGCACAGATACGCAGTATTTT.